The sample holds a few counts of the clone carrying this T cell receptor (beta chain). Its antigen is as yet unknown. The data are from a study of T cell repertoires in cytomegalovirus infection. Overall study: Well-studied HLA-B-restricted epitopes and recently identified HLA-C-restricted epitopes of CMV were both used in the study. CMV infection plus the matching HLA type was flagged by public TCR beta signatures. Whole-study findings and limits: The ex vivo response was dominated by HLA-C-restricted CMV-specific TCR beta clonotypes. Adding up the frequency of public TCR beta families identified people who carried CMV plus the relevant HLA.

TCRdb recomputed calls from the reads with MiXCR, one row per CDR3 protein. The sample has 830,000 or so distinct CDR3 sequences, 30% to 35% seen once; the top ten hold roughly an eighth. This CDR3 region has 15 residues. CDR1 and CDR2 from the germline V gene are MNHEY and SMNVEV (reference sequence). V gave up 3 bases and J gave up 5 bases, with 15 bases separating them. The receptor comes from a human donor in good health (CMV status not recorded). Some clones in this sample may be carry-over from other donors' samples. J is TRBJ2-3 and V is TRBV27, with D perhaps assigned TRBD1 or TRBD2 (7 bases each). Sequenced material: cultured CD8+ T cells from PBMCs, taken from culture after CMV antigen stimulation. The CDR3 reads CASSFYTGEGDTQYF. The CDR3 nucleotides are TGTGCCAGCAGTTTTTATACAGGGGAGGGAGATACGCAGTATTTT.